The next 15 T cell receptor beta chains were all read from a single sample in a study of vaccination effects on CD4 cells after COVID-19. Antigen specificity for these receptors is unknown. Expansion of antigen-specific CD4+ T cells with viral peptide pools was carried out by the ViraFEST assay before sequencing. Cells that had been cultured for 10 days were the source of isolated CD4+ T cells. Vaccine recipients had no previous SARS-CoV-2 infection; their nucleocapsid antibodies were negative. The repertoire was sequenced with immunoSEQ multiplex PCR; TCRdb's copy has only in-frame clones and lacks some. The sample lists around 68,000 clones, about four fifths occurring once. The starting material was CD4+ T cells from PBMCs cultured with SARS-CoV-2 spike peptides, obtained before COVID-19 vaccination. Receptor source: a human donor who received a COVID-19 vaccine.

A few counts support this clone. The chain recombines TRBV24-1 with TRBJ2-2, with 9 bases aligning to TRBD1. Germline CDR1 is KGHDR and CDR2 is SFDVKD. V shed 4 bases and J 6 bases; nucleotides not matched to a gene: 5. CDR3 length: 15 amino acids. The CDR3 nucleotides read TGTGCCACCAGTGACCGGGACAGGGAGGCCGGGGAGCTGTTTTTT. Amino acids: CATSDRDREAGELFF.

The rearrangement links TRBV19 to TRBJ1-3; D is uncertain. The CDR3 loop spans 14 amino acids. Germline V CDR1 and CDR2: LNHDA, SQIVND (reference sequence). V shed 6 bases and J shed 0 bases, with 9 bases lying between them. CDR3 bases: TGTGCCAGTAGACAACTGAGCTCTGGAAACACCATATATTTT. It yields the protein CASRQLSSGNTIYF.

J is TRBJ1-3 and V is TRBV19; the D is unclear. CDR1 is LNHDA and CDR2 is SQIVND in the germline V gene (reference sequence). V gave up 0 bases and J gave up 4 bases, with 10 bases separating them. CDR3 length equals 15 residues. Here the CDR3 reads CASSIDWAAGNTIYF. The CDR3 nucleotides read TGTGCCAGTAGTATAGATTGGGCTGCGGGAAACACCATATATTTT. The whole variable domain, remainder taken from reference TRBV19 and TRBJ1-3, is DGGITQSPKYLFRKEGQNVTLSCEQNLNHDAMYWYRQDPGQGLRLIYYSQIVNDFQKGDIAEGYSVSREKKESFPLTVTSAQKNPTAFYLCASSIDWAAGNTIYFGEGSWLTVV.

This chain uses TRBV2 with TRBJ2-3; 8 bases line up with TRBD1. The CDR3 spans 14 residues. Trimming removed 4 bases from V and 5 bases from J; junction bases left unmatched: 5. Germline assignment: CDR1 SNHLY and CDR2 FYNNEI. The CDR3 nucleotides read TGTGCCAGCAGTGTCAGGGGGCGTGGAGATACGCAGTATTTT. Amino acid sequence: CASSVRGRGDTQYF.

This clone occurred a few times. The V and J genes are TRBV14 and TRBJ1-3, with D perhaps matching TRBD1 (6 bases). Germline CDR1 and CDR2: SGHDN and FVKESK. V was shortened by 4 bases and J by 1 base, with 14 bases between the two germline ends. CDR3 length: 16 amino acids. The CDR3 sequence is CASSPQTGRSGNTIYF. The CDR3 DNA sequence: TGTGCCAGCAGCCCCCAGACAGGACGATCTGGAAACACCATATATTTT.

CDR3 region: CASSYYSRTDTQYF. The CDR3 coding sequence is TGTGCCAGCAGTTACTACTCTCGCACAGATACGCAGTATTTT. The rearrangement uses TRBV6-5 and TRBJ2-3; D unclear. CDR1 and CDR2 (germline): MNHEY, SVGAGI. V shed 1 base and J shed 1 base, with 6 bases lying between them. The CDR3 extends over 14 amino acids.

The chain joins TRBV6-4 to TRBJ2-3; 7 bases map to TRBD1. There are 14 residues in the CDR3. V lost 3 bases and J lost 6; bases outside the gene matches: 6. CDR1 and CDR2 (germline): MRHNA, SNTAGT. CDR3 loop: CASSEQTGLDTQYF. The CDR3 DNA reads as TGTGCCAGCAGTGAACAGACAGGGCTGGATACGCAGTATTTT.

CDR3 sequence reads: CASSLFTDQETQYF. For the CDR3, the DNA is TGCGCCAGCAGCTTGTTCACGGACCAAGAGACCCAGTACTTC. This chain joins TRBV5-1 and TRBJ2-5; D uncertain. The CDR3 covers 14 residues. V was shortened by 1 base and J by 0 bases, with 7 bases between the two germline ends. CDR1 and CDR2 (germline): SGHRS, YFSETQ. Supplemented by reference TRBV5-1 and TRBJ2-5, the full variable domain reads KAGVTQTPRYLIKTRGQQVTLSCSPISGHRSVSWYQQTPGQGLQFLFEYFSETQRNKGNFPGRFSGRQFSNSRSEMNVSTLELGDSALYLCASSLFTDQETQYFGPGTRLLVL.

The chain recombines TRBV27 with TRBJ2-7; D is uncertain. V lost 6 bases and J lost 4, with 19 bases in between. Germline lookup yields CDR1 MNHEY and CDR2 SMNVEV (reference sequence). CDR3 length equals 15 residues. CDR3: CASRPTPVIGYEQYV. The DNA for the CDR3 is TGTGCCAGCAGACCCACCCCCGTAATCGGTTACGAGCAGTACGTC.

The chain uses TRBV7-2 and TRBJ2-5; TRBD1 aligns across 7 bases. The CDR3 consists of 14 residues. V dropped 5 bases and J dropped 1; count of bases not matched to a gene: 4. Germline values: CDR1 SGHTA, CDR2 FQGNSA. The CDR3 here is CASSPQGVQETQYF. CDR3 DNA sequence: TGTGCCAGCAGCCCCCAGGGGGTCCAAGAGACCCAGTACTTC. Based on the CDR3 plus reference TRBV7-2 and TRBJ2-5, the full variable domain is GAGVSQSPSNKVTEKGKDVELRCDPISGHTALYWYRQSLGQGLEFLIYFQGNSAPDKSGLPSDRFSAERTGGSVSTLTIQRTQQEDSAVYLCASSPQGVQETQYFGPGTRLLVL.

CDR3 nucleotides: TGTGCCAGCGGAAGGAGGGACCCCACTGAAGCTTTCTTT. It encodes CASGRRDPTEAFF. This chain uses TRBV27 with TRBJ1-1; D might be TRBD1 (5 bases). Per germline, CDR1 MNHEY and CDR2 SMNVEV (reference sequence). V was trimmed by 8 bases and J by 4 bases, leaving 14 bases between them. This CDR3 contains 13 residues.

This rearrangement joins TRBV25-1 to TRBJ1-5, with D perhaps matching TRBD1 (6 bases). The CDR3 is 14 residues long. The V end lost 4 bases, the J end lost 6 bases, and 13 bases lay between the germline ends. Germline V gives CDR1 MGHDK, CDR2 SYGVNS. The CDR3 DNA is TGTGCCAGCAGTGGGGCAGGGGTGAGTCAGCCCCAGCATTTT. This translates into CASSGAGVSQPQHF.

This chain joins TRBV12-5 and TRBJ2-5, with 10 bases lining up with TRBD2. The CDR3 is 15 residues long. J gave up 2 bases and V 5 bases, and 5 bases lay outside the gene matches. Germline V CDR1 and CDR2: LGHNT, FRNRAP. CDR3 DNA: TGTGCTAGTGGTGGTAGCGGGGGGCCTCAAGAGACCCAGTACTTC. It translates to CASGGSGGPQETQYF.

V and J are TRBV9 and TRBJ2-3; 9 bases fit TRBD1. J was trimmed by 2 bases and V by 0 bases; bases with no gene match: 4. This CDR3 is built from 16 residues. Germline CDR1 SGDLS, CDR2 YYNGEE. Here the CDR3 DNA reads TGTGCCAGCAGCGTAGAAGGGACAGGGAACACAGATACGCAGTATTTT. Its protein product is CASSVEGTGNTDTQYF.

The V gene is TRBV27, the J gene TRBJ2-3; weak D call: TRBD2 (5 bases). Germline V lookup: CDR1 MNHEY, CDR2 SMNVEV (reference sequence). V was trimmed by 10 bases and J by 0 bases, leaving 14 bases between them. This CDR3 contains 14 residues. CDR3 nucleotide sequence: TGTGCCACTATTACCTCGGGGAGCACAGATACGCAGTATTTT. The encoded protein is CATITSGSTDTQYF.